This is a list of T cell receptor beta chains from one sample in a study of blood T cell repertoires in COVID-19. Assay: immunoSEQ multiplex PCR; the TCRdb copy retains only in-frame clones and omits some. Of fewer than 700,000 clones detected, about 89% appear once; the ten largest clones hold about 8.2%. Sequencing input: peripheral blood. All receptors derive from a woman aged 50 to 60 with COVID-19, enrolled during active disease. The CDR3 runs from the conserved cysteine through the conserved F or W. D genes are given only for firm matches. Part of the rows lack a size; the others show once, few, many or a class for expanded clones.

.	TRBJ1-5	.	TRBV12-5	TGTGCTAGTGGTTTGGTACTGGGGGCAAGCAATCAGCCCCAGCATTTT	CASGLVLGASNQPQHF
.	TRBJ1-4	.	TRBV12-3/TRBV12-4	TGTGCCAGCAGTTTAGGCCTCCTGAGGCTGTTTTTT	CASSLGLLRLFF
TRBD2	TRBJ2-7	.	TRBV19	TGTGCCAGTAGTGGGCGACTAGCGGGGGGTCCGACTGAGCAGTACTTC	CASSGRLAGGPTEQYF
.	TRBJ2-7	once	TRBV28	TGTGCCAGCAGTCCACCTCGCCCACCAGACGAGCAGTACTTC	CASSPPRPPDEQYF
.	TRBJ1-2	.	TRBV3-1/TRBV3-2	TGTGCCAGCAGCCAAGTTAAGACTAGGGGCCCCTATGGCTACACCTTC	CASSQVKTRGPYGYTF
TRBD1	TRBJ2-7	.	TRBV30	TGTGCCTGGAACAGCGGGACAGGGGGCGAGCGGAGAATTTACGAGCAGTACTTC	CAWNSGTGGERRIYEQYF
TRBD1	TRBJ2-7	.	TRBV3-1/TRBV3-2	TGTGCCAGCAGCCAAGACCTAGGGACAGCCTACGAGCAGTACTTC	CASSQDLGTAYEQYF
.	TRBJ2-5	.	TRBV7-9	TGTGCCAGCGGGATGGGAGGAGAGACCCAGTACTTC	CASGMGGETQYF
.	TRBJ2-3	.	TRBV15	TGTGCCACCAGCAGAGGGGAAGGGGTTGGTAGCACAGATACGCAGTATTTT	CATSRGEGVGSTDTQYF
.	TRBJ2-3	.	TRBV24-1	TGTGCCACCAGTGACACCGGGGGAACAGATACGCAGTATTTT	CATSDTGGTDTQYF
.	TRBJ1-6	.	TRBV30	TGTGCCTGGAGTGTAGGTTTAGGAGGGGGGGGATCACCCCTCCACTTT	CAWSVGLGGGGSPLHF
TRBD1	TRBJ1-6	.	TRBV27	TGTGCCAGCAGTTTTTACGCAGGACAGGGGAATTCACCCCTCCACTTT	CASSFYAGQGNSPLHF
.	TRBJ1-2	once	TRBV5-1	TGCGCCAGCAGCCCCGGACAGACCGGCTACACCTTC	CASSPGQTGYTF
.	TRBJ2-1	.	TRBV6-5	TGTGCCAGCAGTCGCGGACACACGGTAAAAAATGAGCAGTTCTTC	CASSRGHTVKNEQFF
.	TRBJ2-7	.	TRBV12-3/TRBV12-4	TGTGCCAGCAGTTCCGGCCAGGGTTGGGAGCAGTACTTC	CASSSGQGWEQYF
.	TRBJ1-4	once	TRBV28	TGTGCCAGCAGAACTGCAGGGTATGCAACTAATGAAAAACTGTTTTTT	CASRTAGYATNEKLFF
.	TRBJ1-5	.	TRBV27	TGTGCCAGCAGTTTGGGGGGGGGTCAGCCCCAGCATTTT	CASSLGGGQPQHF
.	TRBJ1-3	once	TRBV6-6	TGTGCCAGCAGCCGACCGCAGTCCGGAAACACCATATATTTT	CASSRPQSGNTIYF
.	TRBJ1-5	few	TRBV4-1	TGCGCCAGCAGCCAATCTGGACAATACAATCAGCCCCAGCATTTT	CASSQSGQYNQPQHF
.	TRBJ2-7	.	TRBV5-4	TGTGCCAGCAGCCGGGAATTAGGGGGCTACGAGCAGTACTTC	CASSRELGGYEQYF
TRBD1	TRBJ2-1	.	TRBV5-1	TGCGCCAGCAGCCCGCGACAGGGCAATGAGCAGTTCTTC	CASSPRQGNEQFF
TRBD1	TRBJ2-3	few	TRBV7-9	TGTGCCAGCAGCTCGCCGGGACAGGGGGTCTACGATACGCAGTATTTT	CASSSPGQGVYDTQYF
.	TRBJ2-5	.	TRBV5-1	TGCGCCAGCAGCTTGGTGCGGGTTGGGGAGACCCAGTACTTC	CASSLVRVGETQYF
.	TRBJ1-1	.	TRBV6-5	TGTGCCAGCAGTCCGTCGAGGGTTGAAGCTTTCTTT	CASSPSRVEAFF
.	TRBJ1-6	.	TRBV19	TGTGCCAGTAGTATGCCGTCGGTTTACAATTCACCCCTCCACTTT	CASSMPSVYNSPLHF